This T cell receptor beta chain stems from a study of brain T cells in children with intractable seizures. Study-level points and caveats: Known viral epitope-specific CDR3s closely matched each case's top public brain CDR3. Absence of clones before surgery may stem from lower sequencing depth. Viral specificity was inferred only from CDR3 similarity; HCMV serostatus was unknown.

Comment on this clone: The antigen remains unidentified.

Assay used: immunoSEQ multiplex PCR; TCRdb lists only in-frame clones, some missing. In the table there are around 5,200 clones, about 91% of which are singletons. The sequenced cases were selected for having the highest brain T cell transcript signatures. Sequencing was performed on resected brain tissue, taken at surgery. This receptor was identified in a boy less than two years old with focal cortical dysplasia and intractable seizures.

The DNA for the CDR3 is TGTGCCAGCAGCGTTGGGGGCAGGTTGATGGATACGCAGTATTTT. Its translation is CASSVGGRLMDTQYF. The chain combines TRBV7-9 with TRBJ2-3, with D perhaps matching TRBD1 (6 bases). CDR3 length equals 15 residues. Trimming pared 5 bases from V and 6 bases from J, leaving 18 bases between. From germline, CDR1 is SEHNR and CDR2 FQNEAQ (reference sequence).